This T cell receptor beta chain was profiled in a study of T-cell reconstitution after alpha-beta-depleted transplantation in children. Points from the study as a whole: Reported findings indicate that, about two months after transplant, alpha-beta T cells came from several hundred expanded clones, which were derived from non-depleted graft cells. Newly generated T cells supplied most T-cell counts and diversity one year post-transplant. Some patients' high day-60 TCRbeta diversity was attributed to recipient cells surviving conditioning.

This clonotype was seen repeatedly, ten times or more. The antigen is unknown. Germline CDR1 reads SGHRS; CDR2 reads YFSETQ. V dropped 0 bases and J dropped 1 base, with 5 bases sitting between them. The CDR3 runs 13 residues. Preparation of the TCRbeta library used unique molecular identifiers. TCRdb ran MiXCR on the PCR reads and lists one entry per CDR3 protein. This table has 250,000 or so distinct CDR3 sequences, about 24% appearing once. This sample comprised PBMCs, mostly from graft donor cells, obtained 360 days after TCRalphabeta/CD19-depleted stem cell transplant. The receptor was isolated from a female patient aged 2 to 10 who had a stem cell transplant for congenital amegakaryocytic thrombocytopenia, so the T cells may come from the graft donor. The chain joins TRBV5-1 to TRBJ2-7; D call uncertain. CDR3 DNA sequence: TGCGCCAGCAGCTTGGCACATTCCTACGAGCAGTACTTC. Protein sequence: CASSLAHSYEQYF.